Sequencing of this T cell receptor (beta chain) was carried out in a study of blood T cell repertoires in COVID-19 (dated by TCRdb to the early 2020s). With respect to the entire study: Collaborator samples came from the United States, Italy and Spain and covered acute and convalescent phases of COVID-19. Subjects who had been exposed to COVID-19, were actively infected with it, or had recovered from it provided the deeply sampled blood TCRbeta repertoires that made up the dataset. The samples were drawn from the first 160 participants of the ongoing ImmuneRACE study and from 1,254 subjects provided by 6 global collaborators. Where HLA class I and class II types were available, the types were taken from metadata supplied by the sample provider, not from assay-based typing. The repertoires were released in a freely available public database intended as a resource for research on the immune response to SARS-CoV-2. The prospective study material was composed of cDNA or gDNA derived from T cells, B-cell-depleted T cells, or PBMCs. The sample metadata nearly always contained a de-identified subject ID, COVID-19 status, age in years and sex.

The full study reports these points: How much clinical and demographic metadata was included differed by source and by participant, and the metadata was provided uncurated.

TCRbeta CDR3 regions were amplified from genomic DNA using the immunoSEQ Assay, a bias-controlled multiplex PCR. For the original study's pipeline: The number of nucleated cells in each sample was estimated by amplification of reference gene primers within the assay. To quantify the absolute abundance of each unique TCRbeta CDR3 rearrangement, sequence reads were collapsed and filtered. For each sample, productive Simpson clonality was calculated as the square root of Simpson's diversity index across productive rearrangements. TCRdb took this table from immuneACCESS and kept in-frame rearrangements with V and J called. Such tables lack part of the clones; where checked against another copy, unresolved V genes explain under half of the gap, and the rest is unexplained. That table gives V, J and clone size, and the DNA gave D and trimming. Across this sample there are tens of thousands of clones, with 70% to 90% seen only once. The ten top clones hold approximately 27% of the sample.

The germline V gene (reference sequence) supplies CDR1 LGHDT and CDR2 YNNKEL. Relative to germline, V is missing 3 bases and J is missing 7 bases, with 6 bases of the junction outside any gene match. The CDR3 runs 16 residues from the cysteine to the phenylalanine. Only the CDR3 region is kept as DNA, spanning 48 bases read in frame from base 1. The collaborating institutions used their own protocols to collect whole blood in K2EDTA tubes. For TCRbeta analysis, collaborators shipped samples in one of three forms: frozen whole blood, isolated PBMCs, or DNA extracted from either of those sample types. As for this clone: No antigen is known for it. Per-base quality was not reported, and no clone a single base away is much larger than it.

This chain is built from TRBV3-1 (or the pseudogene TRBV3-2) and TRBJ2-5; 15 central nucleotides agree with TRBD2. This clonotype originated in a human donor in a cohort sampled during active COVID-19. Sequenced: peripheral blood. The DNA reads as follows: TGTGCCAGCAGCCAGGGGACTAGCGGGGGGATTGGGACCCAGTACTTC. This is translated as CASSQGTSGGIGTQYF.